This T cell receptor (beta chain) emerged from a study of blood T cell repertoires in COVID-19. Whole-study context: Sites across the United States, Italy and Spain contributed samples from acute and convalescent COVID-19. Nucleic acid was either cDNA or gDNA, and it came from T cells, B-cell-depleted T cells, or PBMCs.

Original data processing: Estimation of nucleated cell counts relied on the amplification of reference gene primers. Only in-frame clones appear in the TCRdb table, and some are missing; sequencing was by immunoSEQ multiplex PCR. The D gene and trimming were derived from the DNA, and the V and J assignments and clone size from that table. The table records about 140,000 clones, 60% to 85% of them present only once. Sequencing used peripheral blood. This receptor was obtained from a man aged 50-59 years with acute or convalescent COVID-19.

The CDR3 sequence: CASSPRRESSYNSPLHF. Here the CDR3 DNA reads TGCGCCAGCAGTCCGAGGAGGGAGAGCTCCTATAATTCACCCCTCCACTTT. The genes are TRBV23-1 and TRBJ1-6; D remains ambiguous. TRBV23-1 is marked as an open reading frame, function uncertain. The CDR3 consists of 17 residues. Trimming took 4 bases from V and 0 from J, leaving 13 bases between them.